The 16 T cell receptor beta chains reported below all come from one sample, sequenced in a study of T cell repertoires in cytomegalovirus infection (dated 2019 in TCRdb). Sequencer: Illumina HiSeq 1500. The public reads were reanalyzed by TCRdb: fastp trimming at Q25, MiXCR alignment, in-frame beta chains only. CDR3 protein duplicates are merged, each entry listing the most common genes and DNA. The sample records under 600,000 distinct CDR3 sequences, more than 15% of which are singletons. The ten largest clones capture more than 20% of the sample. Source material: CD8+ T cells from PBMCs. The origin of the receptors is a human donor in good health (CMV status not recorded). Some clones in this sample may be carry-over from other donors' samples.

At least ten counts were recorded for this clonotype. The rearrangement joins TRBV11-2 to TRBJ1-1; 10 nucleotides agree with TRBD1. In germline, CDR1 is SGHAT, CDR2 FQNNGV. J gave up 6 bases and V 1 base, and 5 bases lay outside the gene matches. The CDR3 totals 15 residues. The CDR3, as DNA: TGTGCCAGCAGCTTAGTATGGGACAGGGGTCCTGAAGCTTTCTTT. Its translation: CASSLVWDRGPEAFF.

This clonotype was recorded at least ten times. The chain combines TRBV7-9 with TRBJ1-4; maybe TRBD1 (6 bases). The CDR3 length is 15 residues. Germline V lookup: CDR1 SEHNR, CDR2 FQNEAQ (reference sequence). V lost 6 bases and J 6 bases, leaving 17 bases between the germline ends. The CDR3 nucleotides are TGTGCCAGCAGTCGTCCGGACAGCACTCATGAAAAACTGTTTTTT. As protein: CASSRPDSTHEKLFF.

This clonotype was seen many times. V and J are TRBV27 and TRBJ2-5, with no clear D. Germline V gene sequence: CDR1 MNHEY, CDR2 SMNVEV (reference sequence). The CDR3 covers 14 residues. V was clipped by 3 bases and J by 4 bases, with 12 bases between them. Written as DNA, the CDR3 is TGTGCCAGCAGTTTGGGCCACCGCGGAGAGACCCAGTACTTC. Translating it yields CASSLGHRGETQYF.

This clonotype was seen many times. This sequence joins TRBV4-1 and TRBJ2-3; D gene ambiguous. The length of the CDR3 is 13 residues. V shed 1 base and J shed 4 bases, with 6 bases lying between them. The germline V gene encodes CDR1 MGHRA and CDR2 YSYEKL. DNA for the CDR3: TGCGCCAGCAGCCAAGTTTCATCAGATACGCAGTATTTT. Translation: CASSQVSSDTQYF.

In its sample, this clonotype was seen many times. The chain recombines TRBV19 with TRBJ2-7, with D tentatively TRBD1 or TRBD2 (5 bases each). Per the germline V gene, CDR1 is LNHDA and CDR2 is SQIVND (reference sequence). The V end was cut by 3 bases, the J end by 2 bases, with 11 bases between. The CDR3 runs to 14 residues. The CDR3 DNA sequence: TGTGCCAGTAGTATCCGGGACCGGCCCTACGAGCAGTACTTC. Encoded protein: CASSIRDRPYEQYF.

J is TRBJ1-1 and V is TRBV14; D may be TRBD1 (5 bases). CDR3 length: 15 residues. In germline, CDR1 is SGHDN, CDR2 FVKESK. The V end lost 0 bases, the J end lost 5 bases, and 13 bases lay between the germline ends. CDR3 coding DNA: TGTGCCAGCAGCCAAGACAGGGAAGGGGAAACTGAAGCTTTCTTT. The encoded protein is CASSQDREGETEAFF.

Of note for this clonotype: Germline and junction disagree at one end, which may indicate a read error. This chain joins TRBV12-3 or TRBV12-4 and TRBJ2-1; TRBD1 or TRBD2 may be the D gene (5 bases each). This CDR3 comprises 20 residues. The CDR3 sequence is CASSSLSLLGGESSYNEPFF. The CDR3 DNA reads TGTGCCAGCAGCTCCCTAAGCCTACTTGGGGGAGAAAGTTCCTACAATGAGCCGTTCTTC.

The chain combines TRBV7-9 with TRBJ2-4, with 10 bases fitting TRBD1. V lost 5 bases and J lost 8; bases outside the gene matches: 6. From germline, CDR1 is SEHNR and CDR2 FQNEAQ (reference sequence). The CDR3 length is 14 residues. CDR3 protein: CASSPRDRGYIQYF. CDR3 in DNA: TGTGCCAGCAGCCCCCGGGACAGGGGTTACATTCAGTACTTC.

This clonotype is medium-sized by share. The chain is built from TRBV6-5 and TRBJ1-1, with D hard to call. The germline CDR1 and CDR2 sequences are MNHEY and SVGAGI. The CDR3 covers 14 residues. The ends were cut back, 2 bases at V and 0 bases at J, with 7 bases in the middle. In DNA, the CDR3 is TGTGCCAGCAGTTACACAAGACTGAACACTGAAGCTTTCTTT. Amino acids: CASSYTRLNTEAFF.

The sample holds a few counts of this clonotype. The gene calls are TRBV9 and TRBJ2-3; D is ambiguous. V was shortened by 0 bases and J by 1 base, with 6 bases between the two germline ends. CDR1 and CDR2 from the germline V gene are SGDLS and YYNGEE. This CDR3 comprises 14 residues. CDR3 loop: CASSVEGGTDTQYF. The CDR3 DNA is TGTGCCAGCAGCGTAGAGGGCGGCACAGATACGCAGTATTTT.

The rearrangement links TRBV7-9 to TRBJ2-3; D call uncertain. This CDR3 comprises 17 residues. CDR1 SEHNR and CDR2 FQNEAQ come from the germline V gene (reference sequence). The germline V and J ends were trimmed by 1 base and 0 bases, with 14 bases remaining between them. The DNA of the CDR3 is TGTGCCAGCAGCTTAGTGGGGTACGCGGTTAGCACAGATACGCAGTATTTT. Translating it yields CASSLVGYAVSTDTQYF.

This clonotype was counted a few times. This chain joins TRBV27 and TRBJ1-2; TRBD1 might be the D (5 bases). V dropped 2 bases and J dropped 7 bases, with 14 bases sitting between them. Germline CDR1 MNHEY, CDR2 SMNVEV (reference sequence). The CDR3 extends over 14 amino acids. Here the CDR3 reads CASSLAGNPFGYTF. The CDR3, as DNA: TGTGCCAGCAGTTTAGCAGGGAACCCTTTTGGCTACACCTTC.

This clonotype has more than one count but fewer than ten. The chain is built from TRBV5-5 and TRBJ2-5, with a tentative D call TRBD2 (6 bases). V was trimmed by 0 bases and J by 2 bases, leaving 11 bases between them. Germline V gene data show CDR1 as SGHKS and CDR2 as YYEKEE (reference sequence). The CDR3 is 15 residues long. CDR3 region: CASSLATGRQETQYF. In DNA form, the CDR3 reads TGTGCCAGCAGCTTGGCCACGGGGAGGCAAGAGACCCAGTACTTC.

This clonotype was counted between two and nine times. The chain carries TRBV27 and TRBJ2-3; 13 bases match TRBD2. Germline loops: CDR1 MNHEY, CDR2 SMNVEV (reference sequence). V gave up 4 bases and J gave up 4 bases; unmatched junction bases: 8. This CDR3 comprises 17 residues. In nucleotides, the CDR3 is TGTGCCAGCAGTTCCCCGGGACTAGCGGGAAGGGCAGATACGCAGTATTTT. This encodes CASSSPGLAGRADTQYF.

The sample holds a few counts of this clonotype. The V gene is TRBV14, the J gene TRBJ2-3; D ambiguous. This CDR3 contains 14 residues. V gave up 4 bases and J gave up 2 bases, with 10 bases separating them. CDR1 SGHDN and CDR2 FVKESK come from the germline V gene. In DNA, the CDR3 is TGTGCCAGCAGCCCTGACAACCCCACAGATACGCAGTATTTT. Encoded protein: CASSPDNPTDTQYF. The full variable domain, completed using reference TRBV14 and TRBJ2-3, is EAGVTQFPSHSVIEKGQTVTLRCDPISGHDNLYWYRRVMGKEIKFLLHFVKESKQDESGMPNNRFLAERTGGTYSTLKVQPAELEDSGVYFCASSPDNPTDTQYFGPGTRLTVL.

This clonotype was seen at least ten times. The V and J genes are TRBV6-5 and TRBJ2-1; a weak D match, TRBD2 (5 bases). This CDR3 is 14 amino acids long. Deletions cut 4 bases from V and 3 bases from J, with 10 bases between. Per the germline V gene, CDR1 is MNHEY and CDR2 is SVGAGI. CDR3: CASSFRTDYNEQFF. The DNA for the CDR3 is TGTGCCAGCAGTTTCCGGACTGACTACAATGAGCAGTTCTTC.